Following are 30 T cell receptor beta chains from one sample sequenced in a study of blood T cells in healthy people across ages. It was with a sample-barcoded 5' primer and a J-beta primer mix that a second PCR of roughly 7 to 12 cycles was run. MiXCR, applied by TCRdb to the 5' RACE reads, yields one record per CDR3 protein. The table lists 700,000 or so distinct CDR3 sequences, 40% to 45% of them singletons. Sequences were obtained from blood. The source is a man older than 75 in good health.

The V gene is TRBV5-5, the J gene TRBJ2-2, with D tentatively TRBD1 (6 bases). This CDR3 has 16 amino acids. The germline CDR1 and CDR2 sequences are SGHKS and YYEKEE (reference sequence). The germline V and J ends were trimmed by 4 bases and 0 bases, with 13 bases remaining between them. The CDR3 nucleotides are TGTGCCAGCAGCCCACGACAGGCGTCGAACACCGGGGAGCTGTTTTTT. Translation: CASSPRQASNTGELFF.

Only a few counts were recorded for this clonotype. CDR3 bases: TGTGCCAGCAGTTTGGGCGGAAATCGCTATGGCTACACCTTC. Protein sequence: CASSLGGNRYGYTF. The V call is TRBV12-3 or TRBV12-4, the J call TRBJ1-2; no clear D gene. This CDR3 has 14 amino acids. The V gene lost 3 bases and the J gene lost 4 bases, with 12 bases spanning the gap.

The chain is built from TRBV28 and TRBJ2-7; D may be TRBD1 or TRBD2 (5 bases each). CDR3 length equals 14 residues. Germline V gene data show CDR1 as MDHEN and CDR2 as SYDVKM. Trimming shortened V by 7 bases and J by 2 bases, and 15 bases separated the two germline ends. The CDR3 DNA reads TGTGCCAGCACCCTGGGGGTGGACCCCTACGAGCAGTACTTC. Translation gives CASTLGVDPYEQYF.

This clonotype was recorded a few times. The chain combines TRBV18 with TRBJ2-1; D is ambiguous. The length of the CDR3 is 12 residues. Germline CDR1 KGHSH, CDR2 LQKENI. V was shortened by 0 bases and J by 10 bases, with 7 bases between the two germline ends. As DNA, the CDR3 is TGTGCCAGCTCACCACCGGTTGGGGAGCAGTTCTTC. It codes for CASSPPVGEQFF.

This clonotype was recorded once. The CDR3 DNA reads as TGTGCCAGCCTTCTTTTACCGGGACAGGGGGTCGATGAGCAGTTCTTC. It yields the protein CASLLLPGQGVDEQFF. V gene TRBV6-2 or TRBV6-3 combines with J gene TRBJ2-1, with 11 positions matching TRBD1. The ends lost 8 bases at V and 8 bases at J; junction bases unmatched: 14. This CDR3 is built from 16 residues. Germline lookup yields CDR1 MNHEY and CDR2 SVGEGT.

This chain uses TRBV6-2 or TRBV6-3 with TRBJ2-1; 13 bases match TRBD2. Per germline, CDR1 MNHEY and CDR2 SVGEGT. The CDR3 has 15 residues. Trimming at V came to 4 bases and at J to 8 bases, leaving 5 bases not matched to a gene. CDR3 loop: CASSFGTSGVDEQFF. CDR3 DNA: TGTGCCAGCAGTTTCGGGACTAGCGGGGTCGATGAGCAGTTCTTC.

The chain employs TRBV4-2 and TRBJ1-3; D uncertain. Germline CDR1 is LGHNA and CDR2 is YNFKEQ. Between the trimmed V and J ends, which lost 0 bases and 4 bases, there was a span of 13 bases. There are 16 residues in the CDR3. The CDR3 loop reads CASSQDWSRGGNTIYF. The DNA of the CDR3 is TGTGCCAGCAGCCAAGACTGGAGCCGTGGGGGAAACACCATATATTTT.

This clonotype was seen a single time. The chain combines TRBV6-5 with TRBJ1-6; 8 bases agree with TRBD1. The CDR3 loop spans 14 amino acids. The germline V gene encodes CDR1 MNHEY and CDR2 SVGAGI. V shed 5 bases and J 8 bases; nucleotides not matched to a gene: 5. The CDR3 DNA follows: TGTGCCAGCAGTGTCGGGACAGGAGATTCACCCCTCCACTTT. It specifies CASSVGTGDSPLHF.

About this clonotype: Germline and junction disagree at one end, which may indicate a read error. This chain uses TRBV29-1 with TRBJ2-3, with 9 positions matching TRBD2. Germline V gives CDR1 SQVTM, CDR2 ANQGSEA. The CDR3 runs 15 residues. The CDR3 DNA reads TGCAGCGTTGACGTGCTAGCGGGGATCACAGATACGCGGTATTTT. It encodes CSVDVLAGITDTRYF.

Points on this clonotype: Germline is not matched at one junction end, which may reflect a read error. The chain uses TRBV29-1 and TRBJ2-7; maybe TRBD1 (5 bases). The assigned J gene may be wrong: the sequence end matches TRBJ2-5 better. CDR1 and CDR2 (germline): SQVTM, ANQGSEA. CDR3 length: 12 amino acids. The CDR3 region is CSVEGHLETQYF. The CDR3 nucleotides read TGCAGCGTCGAAGGACATTTAGAGACCCAGTACTTC.

This clonotype was seen a handful of times. V and J are TRBV20-1 and TRBJ1-1; D is perhaps TRBD1 (6 bases). The germline V gene has CDR1 DFQATT and CDR2 SNEGSKA (reference sequence). This CDR3 contains 14 residues. Trimming removed 0 bases from V and 1 base from J, with 9 bases in between. The CDR3 here is CSARDAQGNTEAFF. Written as DNA, the CDR3 is TGCAGTGCTAGAGATGCACAGGGGAACACTGAAGCTTTCTTT.

This clonotype was seen a few times. This chain links TRBV10-3 with TRBJ2-2; 7 positions agree with TRBD2. J was trimmed by 4 bases and V by 3 bases; bases with no gene match: 8. Germline-derived CDR1 and CDR2 are ENHRY and SYGVKD. The CDR3 covers 16 residues. The CDR3 region has the DNA TGTGCCATCAGTGACCCCAGGCAGCGGGGCACCGGGGAGCTGTTTTTT. Encoded protein: CAISDPRQRGTGELFF.

The chain combines TRBV6-1 with TRBJ2-1, with D tentatively TRBD1 (6 bases). With 10 bases removed from V and 5 bases from J, the gap between germline ends came to 18 bases. The V gene's germline CDR1 is MNHNS and CDR2 SASEGT. The CDR3 extends over 14 amino acids. The CDR3 region is CANSQGTRDNEQFF. The CDR3 DNA reads as TGTGCCAACTCACAAGGGACAAGAGACAATGAGCAGTTCTTC.

V usage is TRBV24-1 and J usage is TRBJ2-3, with D tentatively TRBD2 (7 bases). The CDR3 extends over 16 amino acids. Germline lookup yields CDR1 KGHDR and CDR2 SFDVKD. Trimming removed 0 bases at V and 3 bases at J, with 12 bases between. Written as DNA, the CDR3 is TGTGCCACCAGTGATTTGCGGGGGGCAAGGACAGATACGCAGTATTTT. Encoded protein: CATSDLRGARTDTQYF.

About this clonotype itself: At one end, the junction sequence differs from germline, possibly due to a read error. V and J are TRBV24-1 and TRBJ2-2; TRBD2 matches at 13 bases. This CDR3 has 18 amino acids. Germline lookup yields CDR1 KGHDR and CDR2 SFDVKD. The CDR3 loop reads CAASDSTSGGANTGELFF. Written as DNA, the CDR3 is TGTGCCGCCAGTGACTCCACTAGCGGGGGGGCGAACACCGGGGAGCTGTTTTTT.

In regard to this clonotype: An end of the junction differs from the germline gene, which may be a read error. The chain couples TRBV7-9 to TRBJ2-6; D is possibly TRBD1 (7 bases). Germline lookup yields CDR1 SEHNR and CDR2 FQNEAQ (reference sequence). The CDR3 is 16 amino acids. CDR3 nucleotide sequence: TGTGCCAGCAGCTTGACCAGGGGGGCTGGGGCCAACGCCCTGACTTTC. Amino acids: CASSLTRGAGANALTF.

V gene TRBV6-2 or TRBV6-3 combines with J gene TRBJ1-1, with unresolved D. The V end was cut by 6 bases, the J end by 2 bases, with 16 bases between. The length of the CDR3 is 15 residues. Germline loops: CDR1 MNHEY, CDR2 SVGEGT. The CDR3: CASSSPFEGNTEAFF. The DNA for the CDR3 is TGTGCCAGCAGCTCACCTTTCGAGGGAAACACTGAAGCTTTCTTT.

This sequence joins TRBV9 and TRBJ2-4; no clear D. The CDR3 sequence is 14 residues long. Per the germline V gene, CDR1 is SGDLS and CDR2 is YYNGEE. Trimming pared 3 bases from V and 0 bases from J, leaving 7 bases between. CDR3 sequence reads: CASSATVAKNIQYF. CDR3 nucleotides: TGTGCCAGCAGCGCTACCGTAGCCAAAAACATTCAGTACTTC.

This chain joins TRBV20-1 and TRBJ2-7; D is possibly TRBD2 (5 bases). Per the germline V gene, CDR1 is DFQATT and CDR2 is SNEGSKA (reference sequence). The CDR3 loop spans 14 amino acids. The V and J ends lost 6 bases and 5 bases respectively, with 20 bases between them. CDR3 nucleotides: TGCAGTGCGAAAGGGCTAGCAGCTATCCACGAGCAGTACTTC. Protein sequence: CSAKGLAAIHEQYF.

CDR3 region: CASNGGGLAGNEQFF. For the CDR3, the DNA is TGTGCCAGCAACGGGGGAGGACTAGCGGGTAATGAGCAGTTCTTC. V is TRBV12-3 or TRBV12-4 and J is TRBJ2-1; 11 positions match TRBD2. V was pared by 7 bases and J by 7 bases, with 9 bases of the junction left unmatched. The CDR3 extends over 15 amino acids.

The J gene is TRBJ2-1, the V gene TRBV20-1, with D unresolved. V was trimmed by 6 bases and J by 13 bases, leaving 19 bases between them. The CDR3 consists of 12 residues. Germline assignment: CDR1 DFQATT and CDR2 SNEGSKA (reference sequence). The CDR3 DNA reads as TGCAGTGCCCCCTGGGATCAAGAGACCCAGTTCTTC. Amino acids: CSAPWDQETQFF.

Only one count was recorded for this clonotype. CDR3 residues: CASSLSGSGRSTPSTDTQYF. The DNA of the CDR3 is TGTGCCAGCAGCTTATCGGGTAGCGGGAGATCCACCCCTAGCACAGATACGCAGTATTTT. The chain carries TRBV7-3 and TRBJ2-3, with TRBD2 matching over 9 bases. The CDR3 sequence is 20 residues long. Germline CDR1 is SGHTA and CDR2 is FQGTGA. Unmatched junction bases numbered 15, after V lost 2 bases and J lost 0 bases.

This clonotype was counted between two and nine times. The chain joins TRBV20-1 to TRBJ2-5; TRBD2 agrees at 14 bases. V was pared by 1 base and J by 11 bases, with 9 bases of the junction left unmatched. Germline V gene data show CDR1 as DFQATT and CDR2 as SNEGSKA (reference sequence). CDR3 size: 15 residues. The CDR3 spells CSARAGTSGSDEQYF. Here the CDR3 DNA reads TGCAGTGCTAGAGCCGGGACTAGCGGGAGTGATGAGCAGTACTTC.

This chain connects TRBV20-1 to TRBJ1-1; D remains unclear. CDR1 is DFQATT, CDR2 SNEGSKA, per germline (reference sequence). This CDR3 is 13 amino acids long. V lost 0 bases and J lost 3, with 8 bases in between. The CDR3 is CSARDKEYTEAFF. The CDR3 region has the DNA TGCAGTGCTAGAGATAAGGAATACACTGAAGCTTTCTTT.

This clonotype was observed a few times. This chain joins TRBV7-9 and TRBJ1-1, with a possible D match to TRBD1 (6 bases). From germline, CDR1 is SEHNR and CDR2 FQNEAQ (reference sequence). The CDR3 runs to 15 residues. Trimming took off 3 bases at V and 1 base at J, with 12 bases between the two ends. The CDR3 loop is CASSLLTGANTEAFF. The CDR3 DNA follows: TGTGCCAGCAGCTTGTTAACGGGGGCGAACACTGAAGCTTTCTTT.

This clonotype was recorded at least ten times. CDR3 loop: CASSYSGRDNSPLHF. The CDR3 nucleotides read TGTGCCAGCAGTTACTCAGGCAGAGATAATTCACCCCTCCACTTT. The rearrangement joins TRBV6-5 to TRBJ1-6; D remains unclear. Germline V gene lookup returns CDR1 MNHEY and CDR2 SVGAGI. This CDR3 has 15 amino acids. V was cut by 0 bases and J by 5 bases, with 8 bases left in between.

The chain couples TRBV5-1 to TRBJ2-1; no reliable D call. V lost 4 bases, J lost 4 bases, and 12 bases lay in between. The germline V gene has CDR1 SGHRS and CDR2 YFSETQ. The CDR3 runs to 14 residues. The CDR3, as DNA: TGCGCCAGCAGCAGTGCCACTCAGTACAATGAGCAGTTCTTC. Protein product: CASSSATQYNEQFF.

This clonotype was seen a handful of times. V is TRBV7-2 and J is TRBJ2-7; D not certain. Germline-derived CDR1 and CDR2 are SGHTA and FQGNSA. The CDR3 covers 13 residues. With 4 bases removed from V and 3 bases from J, the gap between germline ends came to 10 bases. CDR3 sequence reads: CASSSSPLYEQYF. CDR3 coding DNA: TGTGCCAGCAGCTCCTCCCCCCTCTACGAGCAGTACTTC.

As regards this clonotype: With a much larger clone just one base away, this may be a read error. The chain links TRBV27 to TRBJ2-5, with D tentatively TRBD2 (5 bases). The V gene lost 3 bases and the J gene lost 0 bases, with 11 bases spanning the gap. CDR3 length: 15 amino acids. Germline lookup yields CDR1 MNHEY and CDR2 SMNVEV (reference sequence). CDR3: CASSLTTANQETQYF. In DNA form, the CDR3 reads TGTGCCAGCAGTTTGACTACAGCGAACCAAGAGACCCAGTACTTC.

This chain joins TRBV12-3 or TRBV12-4 and TRBJ2-1; tentative D call: TRBD1 (5 bases). The CDR3 length is 19 residues. V was shortened by 5 bases and J by 0 bases, with 23 bases between the two germline ends. The CDR3 here is CASSPGPRQRVSSYNEQFF. CDR3 bases: TGTGCCAGCAGTCCCGGCCCCCGACAGCGTGTGTCCTCCTACAATGAGCAGTTCTTC.